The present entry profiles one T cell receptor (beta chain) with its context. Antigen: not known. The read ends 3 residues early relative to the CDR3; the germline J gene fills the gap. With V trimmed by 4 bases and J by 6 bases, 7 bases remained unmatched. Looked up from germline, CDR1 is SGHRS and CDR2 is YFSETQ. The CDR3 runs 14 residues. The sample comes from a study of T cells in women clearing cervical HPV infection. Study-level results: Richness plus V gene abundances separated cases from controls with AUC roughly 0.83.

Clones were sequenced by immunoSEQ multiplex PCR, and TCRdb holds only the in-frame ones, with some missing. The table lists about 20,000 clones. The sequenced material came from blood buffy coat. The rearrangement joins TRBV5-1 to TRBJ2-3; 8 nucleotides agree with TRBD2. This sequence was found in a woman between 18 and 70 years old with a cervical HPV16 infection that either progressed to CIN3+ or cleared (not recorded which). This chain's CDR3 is CASSQGLVTDTQYF. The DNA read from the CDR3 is TGCGCCAGCAGCCAGGGACTAGTCACGGATACG.